A single sample is the source of the 7 T cell receptor beta chains below, sequenced in a study of Graves' ophthalmopathy and Graves' hyperthyroidism. Amplifying from RNA transcripts, the study obtained TCR beta CDR3 regions. The library came from an HTBI-primed first-round RT-PCR and a second-round multiplex PCR. A single record per CDR3 protein comes from TCRdb applying MiXCR to the multiplex PCR reads. The table lists about 700,000 distinct CDR3 sequences, 40% of them singletons, with 40% to 45% in the top ten. The sample consisted of peripheral blood. All receptors derive from an adult man with Graves' ophthalmopathy.

Concerning this clonotype: A read error is possible here, since a much larger clone lies one base away. The genes are TRBV7-9 and TRBJ1-4, with 11 bases matching TRBD1. Trimming took 6 bases from V and 7 from J; bases not matched to a gene: 10. CDR1 SEHNR and CDR2 FQNEAQ come from the germline V gene (reference sequence). The CDR3 length is 16 residues. This CDR3 reads CASRFRRDRGFEKLFF. The CDR3 DNA follows: TGTGCCAGCAGATTTAGGCGGGACAGGGGGTTTGAAAAACTGTTTTTT.

In its sample, this clonotype was seen many times. The gene calls are TRBV10-2 and TRBJ1-1, with 9 bases identical to TRBD1. The CDR3 sequence is 14 residues long. The germline V gene has CDR1 WSHSY and CDR2 SAAADI. J was trimmed by 3 bases and V by 7 bases; bases with no gene match: 6. This CDR3 is CASIARQGDTEAFF. DNA of the CDR3: TGCGCCAGCATTGCGCGACAGGGGGACACTGAAGCTTTCTTT.

This clonotype was recorded at least ten times. The rearrangement uses TRBV29-1 and TRBJ2-7, with D maybe TRBD1 (5 bases). CDR3 size: 11 residues. Germline CDR1 and CDR2: SQVTM and ANQGSEA. V gave up 1 base and J gave up 12 bases, with 13 bases separating them. CDR3: CSVEAGLGRYF. The CDR3 DNA is TGCAGCGTTGAAGCAGGCCTGGGGCGGTACTTC.

In regard to this clonotype: Without the conserved terminal phenylalanine or tryptophan, this CDR3 likely stems from a read error. It is unclear where the CDR3 begins or ends on the DNA, so no DNA is shown, and the CDR3 is as TCRdb lists it. The chain employs TRBV2 and TRBJ1-6; TRBD1 reflects the table's D call only, with no check against the DNA. Germline values: CDR1 SNHLY, CDR2 FYNNEI. From its first to its last residue, the CDR3 has 9 amino acids. This CDR3 reads CASSPGLRY.

This clonotype was recorded many times. This chain connects TRBV10-3 to TRBJ1-1; D call uncertain. Germline values: CDR1 ENHRY, CDR2 SYGVKD. Trimming took off 2 bases at V and 0 bases at J, with 16 bases between the two ends. The CDR3 consists of 17 residues. DNA for the CDR3: TGTGCCATCAGTGAGCCAACTGGCGGACGGCTGAACACTGAAGCTTTCTTT. Translation: CAISEPTGGRLNTEAFF.

Ten or more counts support this clonotype. The chain recombines TRBV11-2 with TRBJ2-5; D is uncertain. Trimming removed 1 base at V and 0 bases at J, with 3 bases between. This CDR3 region has 13 residues. Germline V CDR1 and CDR2: SGHAT, FQNNGV. CDR3 protein: CASSLGYQETQYF. CDR3 coding DNA: TGTGCCAGCAGCTTAGGCTACCAAGAGACCCAGTACTTC.

As regards this clonotype: A much larger clonotype is one base distant, so this may be a read error. The chain employs TRBV5-4 and TRBJ1-4, with 7 positions matching TRBD1. This CDR3 has 14 amino acids. Per the germline V gene, CDR1 is SGHNT and CDR2 is YYREEE (reference sequence). V shed 2 bases and J 6 bases; nucleotides not matched to a gene: 4. The CDR3 DNA follows: TGTGCCAGCAGCTTCGGACAGGAGTATGAAAAACTGTTTTTT. Its protein is CASSFGQEYEKLFF.